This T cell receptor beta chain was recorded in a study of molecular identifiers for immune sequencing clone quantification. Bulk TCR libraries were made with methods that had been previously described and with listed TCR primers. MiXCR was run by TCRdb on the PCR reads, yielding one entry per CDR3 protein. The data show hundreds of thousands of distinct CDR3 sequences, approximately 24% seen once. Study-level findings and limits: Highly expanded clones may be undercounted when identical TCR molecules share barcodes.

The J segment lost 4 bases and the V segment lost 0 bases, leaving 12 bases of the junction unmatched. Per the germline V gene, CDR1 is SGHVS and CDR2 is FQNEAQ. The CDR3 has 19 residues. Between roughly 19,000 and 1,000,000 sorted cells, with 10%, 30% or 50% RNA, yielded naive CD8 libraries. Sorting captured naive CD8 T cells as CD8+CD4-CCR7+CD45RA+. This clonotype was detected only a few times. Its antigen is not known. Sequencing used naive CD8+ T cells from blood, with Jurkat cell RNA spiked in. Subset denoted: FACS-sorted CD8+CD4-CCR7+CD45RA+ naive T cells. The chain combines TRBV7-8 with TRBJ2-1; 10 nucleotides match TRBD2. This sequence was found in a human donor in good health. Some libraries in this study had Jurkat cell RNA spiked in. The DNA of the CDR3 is TGTGCCAGCAGCTTAGCTCCGCTAGCGGGGGCCCGTTCTTACAATGAGCAGTTCTTC. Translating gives CASSLAPLAGARSYNEQFF.